A selection of T cell receptor beta chains follows, all from one sample in a study of blood T cell repertoires in COVID-19. The table came from immunoSEQ multiplex PCR; TCRdb's copy has only in-frame clones and leaves some out. The data contain approximately 80,000 clones, approximately 78% of them singletons. Sample: peripheral blood. These receptors were taken from a man aged 60 to 69 with acute or convalescent COVID-19. The CDR3 runs from the conserved cysteine through the conserved F or W. The order of the fields is D gene, V gene, J gene, CDR3 length, clone size, CDR3 protein, CDR3 DNA. A D gene is named only where the DNA matches it firmly. The listing skips clone size in some rows; elsewhere it reads once, few, many or a size class.

>.|TRBV19|TRBJ2-7|13|.
CASSIRGTYEQYF
TGTGCCAGTAGTATCAGGGGCACCTACGAGCAGTACTTC
>TRBD2|TRBV5-1|TRBJ2-3|14|once
CASGSGDPTDTQYF
TGCGCCAGCGGTAGCGGGGACCCCACAGATACGCAGTATTTT
>.|TRBV5-1|TRBJ1-1|16|.
CASSPGGGAANTEAFF
TGCGCCAGCAGCCCGGGGGGGGGCGCGGCGAACACTGAAGCTTTCTTT
>.|TRBV5-4|TRBJ1-4|15|few
CASSREGLTNEKLFF
TGTGCCAGCAGCCGGGAGGGACTAACTAATGAAAAACTGTTTTTT
>.|TRBV7-8|TRBJ2-7|12|.
CASSRSPYEQYF
TGTGCCAGCAGCCGTAGTCCCTACGAGCAGTACTTC
>TRBD1|TRBV6-5|TRBJ1-1|16|.
CASSYSKTGVSTEAFF
TGTGCCAGCAGTTACTCCAAGACAGGGGTAAGCACTGAAGCTTTCTTT
>TRBD1|TRBV3-1/TRBV3-2|TRBJ1-1|14|.
CASSSGGGGTEAFF
TGTGCCAGCAGCTCAGGGGGCGGAGGCACTGAAGCTTTCTTT
>.|TRBV9|TRBJ2-3|13|few
CASSVNFRDTQYF
TGTGCCAGCAGCGTAAACTTCCGTGATACGCAGTATTTT
>TRBD1|TRBV6-5|TRBJ2-7|13|.
CASSRQGRNEQYF
TGTGCCAGCAGTCGACAGGGGAGGAACGAGCAGTACTTC
>.|TRBV7-9|TRBJ2-2|15|.
CASSPPQINTGELFF
TGTGCCAGCAGCCCCCCGCAGATTAACACCGGGGAGCTGTTTTTT
>.|TRBV4-3|TRBJ1-1|15|.
CASSLEGHLNTEAFF
TGCGCCAGCAGCCTAGAGGGACACTTGAACACTGAAGCTTTCTTT
>TRBD2|TRBV5-1|TRBJ2-1|15|.
CASSLAETGGSRQFF
TGCGCCAGCAGCTTGGCAGAGACCGGGGGGTCGAGGCAGTTCTTC
>.|TRBV15|TRBJ2-5|15|.
CATSRDRGPQETQYF
TGTGCCACCAGCAGAGATCGTGGGCCGCAAGAGACCCAGTACTTC
>.|TRBV5-1|TRBJ1-1|14|.
CASSAGQIEGEAFF
TGCGCCAGCAGCGCCGGCCAGATCGAGGGTGAAGCTTTCTTT
>TRBD2|TRBV11-2|TRBJ2-1|12|.
CASEKRENEQFF
TGTGCCAGCGAGAAGCGGGAGAATGAGCAGTTCTTC
>TRBD1|TRBV7-9|TRBJ1-2|12|.
CASGQGESGYTF
TGTGCCAGCGGACAGGGGGAAAGTGGCTACACCTTC
>.|TRBV28|TRBJ2-5|13|.
CASMRRVGETQYF
TGTGCCAGCATGAGGCGAGTGGGAGAGACCCAGTACTTC
>.|TRBV30|TRBJ2-1|13|once
CAWSTTQYNEQFF
TGTGCCTGGAGCACGACTCAATACAATGAGCAGTTCTTC
>TRBD1|TRBV4-3|TRBJ1-2|14|.
CASSQMGQGDGYTF
TGCGCCAGCAGCCAGATGGGACAGGGAGACGGCTACACCTTC
>.|TRBV11-2|TRBJ1-4|13|.
CASSFSTNEKLFF
TGTGCCAGCAGCTTCTCAACTAATGAAAAACTGTTTTTT
>TRBD1|TRBV2|TRBJ2-7|15|.
CAIKEGALVGGEQYF
TGTGCCATCAAAGAGGGGGCCCTCGTTGGAGGCGAGCAGTACTTC
>.|TRBV11-1|TRBJ2-4|13|few
CASSPDSKNIQYF
TGTGCCAGCAGCCCAGACTCTAAAAACATTCAGTACTTC
>TRBD1|TRBV5-1|TRBJ1-2|14|.
CASSQTSGGGGYTF
TGCGCCAGCAGCCAAACGTCAGGGGGCGGCGGCTACACCTTC
>.|TRBV28|TRBJ1-3|14|.
CASKSSYSGNTIYF
TGTGCCAGCAAATCGAGCTACTCTGGAAACACCATATATTTT
>TRBD2|TRBV3-1/TRBV3-2|TRBJ2-3|12|.
CASSQQAGGLHF
TGTGCCAGCAGCCAACAAGCGGGGGGGCTTCATTTT
>.|TRBV4-1|TRBJ1-3|16|.
CASSQDGRGNGNTIYF
TGCGCCAGCAGCCAAGATGGAAGGGGAAATGGAAACACCATATATTTT
>.|TRBV2|TRBJ2-1|12|few
CASSDEGYEQFF
TGTGCCAGCAGTGATGAGGGTTATGAGCAGTTCTTC
>.|TRBV4-2|TRBJ1-4|15|.
CASSPPGDSNEKLFF
TGTGCCAGCAGCCCACCCGGGGATAGTAATGAAAAACTGTTTTTT
>.|TRBV3-1/TRBV3-2|TRBJ1-2|14|once
CASSQRGQLYGYTF
TGTGCCAGCAGCCAACGCGGACAGCTCTATGGCTACACCTTC
>TRBD1|TRBV7-2|TRBJ2-3|14|.
CASSFLDRADTQYF
TGTGCCAGCAGCTTCCTTGACAGGGCGGATACGCAGTATTTT
>TRBD1|TRBV27|TRBJ2-5|16|.
CASSFYPGQGQETQYF
TGTGCCAGCAGTTTCTACCCGGGACAGGGGCAAGAGACCCAGTACTTC
>TRBD1|TRBV28|TRBJ1-2|16|.
CASSLSGTGVEYGYTF
TGTGCCAGCAGTTTATCCGGGACAGGGGTTGAGTATGGCTACACCTTC
>TRBD2|TRBV4-1|TRBJ2-7|18|.
CASSPSGTRSFFAYEQYF
TGCGCCAGCAGCCCTTCCGGGACTAGGAGTTTTTTTGCCTACGAGCAGTACTTC
>.|TRBV19|TRBJ1-6|13|.
CASSRDISSPLHF
TGTGCCAGTAGCCGGGACATATCCTCACCCCTCCACTTT
>.|TRBV24-1|TRBJ2-1|14|.
CATSDSAARNEQFF
TGTGCCACCAGTGATTCGGCGGCGCGGAATGAGCAGTTCTTC
>TRBD1|TRBV6-5|TRBJ2-5|15|.
CASRRGTGSGETQYF
TGTGCCAGCAGGCGCGGGACAGGGAGTGGGGAGACCCAGTACTTC
>.|TRBV11-1|TRBJ2-5|15|.
CASSPRGGEQETQYF
TGTGCCAGCAGCCCTCGTGGGGGCGAACAAGAGACCCAGTACTTC
>TRBD2|TRBV6-6|TRBJ2-2|19|.
CASSLGPLGTTTNTGELFF
TGTGCCAGCAGTCTTGGCCCCCTCGGGACTACAACTAACACCGGGGAGCTGTTTTTT
>.|TRBV7-9|TRBJ1-2|13|.
CASSRTGNYGYTF
TGTGCCAGCAGCCGAACAGGGAACTATGGCTACACCTTC
>.|TRBV28|TRBJ1-4|12|.
CASSFTGEKLFF
TGTGCCAGCAGTTTCACAGGTGAAAAACTGTTTTTT
>.|TRBV5-1|TRBJ2-2|15|.
CASSLLRGGTGELFF
TGCGCCAGCAGCTTGCTCAGGGGTGGTACCGGGGAGCTGTTTTTT
>.|TRBV18|TRBJ2-3|14|once
CASSPPGESDTQYF
TGTGCCAGCTCACCACCTGGGGAGTCCGATACGCAGTATTTT
>.|TRBV19|TRBJ1-1|12|.
CASSLTSTEAFF
TGTGCCAGTAGCCTTACAAGCACTGAAGCTTTCTTT
>.|TRBV6-5|TRBJ1-2|13|.
CASSITDRNGYTF
TGTGCCAGCAGTATTACCGACAGAAATGGCTACACCTTC
>TRBD1|TRBV7-9|TRBJ1-4|14|.
CASSVGQGIEKLFF
TGTGCCAGCAGCGTGGGACAGGGGATAGAAAAACTGTTTTTT
>TRBD1|TRBV5-6|TRBJ1-5|13|.
CASSFTGDQPQHF
TGTGCCAGCAGCTTTACAGGGGATCAGCCCCAGCATTTT
>TRBD2|TRBV30|TRBJ2-7|14|.
CAWNKGLAVYEQYF
TGTGCCTGGAACAAGGGACTAGCGGTCTACGAGCAGTACTTC
>.|TRBV19|TRBJ1-4|10|.
CATKQGGLFF
TGTGCCACCAAACAGGGAGGGCTGTTTTTT
>TRBD1|TRBV10-3|TRBJ1-5|13|once
CAIRGQGDQPQHF
TGTGCCATCAGGGGACAGGGGGATCAACCCCAGCATTTT
>.|TRBV5-1|TRBJ2-7|12|.
CASSSDRFEQYF
TGCGCCAGCAGCTCGGACAGATTCGAGCAGTACTTC
>.|TRBV18|TRBJ2-3|13|.
CASTSGVTDTQYF
TGTGCCAGCACTTCGGGGGTCACAGATACGCAGTATTTT
>.|TRBV6-1|TRBJ2-3|13|.
CASSERPLDTQYF
TGTGCCAGCAGTGAGAGGCCACTGGATACGCAGTATTTT
>.|TRBV6-6|TRBJ1-2|12|.
CASGHRNYGYTF
TGTGCCAGCGGTCACAGGAACTATGGCTACACCTTC
>TRBD1|TRBV15|TRBJ2-7|15|once
CATSRGSGGASEQYF
TGTGCCACCAGCAGAGGTTCAGGGGGCGCGTCTGAGCAGTACTTC
>.|TRBV23-1|TRBJ2-7|15|.
CASSHPTDSSYEQYF
TGCGCCAGCAGTCACCCGACAGATAGCTCCTACGAGCAGTACTTC
>.|TRBV28|TRBJ1-2|12|few
CASSFAGWGYTF
TGTGCCAGCAGTTTCGCAGGGTGGGGCTACACCTTC
>.|TRBV21-1|TRBJ2-5|17|.
CASPYTPAGGPWETQYF
TGTGCCAGCCCCTATACTCCAGCGGGAGGGCCTTGGGAGACCCAGTACTTC
>TRBD1|TRBV7-9|TRBJ2-7|15|.
CASSLFGTGVYEQYF
TGTGCCAGCAGCTTATTCGGGACAGGAGTCTACGAGCAGTACTTC
>TRBD1|TRBV28|TRBJ1-1|14|.
CASIPTLGQGKAFF
TGTGCCAGCATCCCCACCCTGGGACAGGGTAAAGCTTTCTTT
>.|TRBV2|TRBJ2-5|12|once
CASRDPGETQYF
TGTGCCAGCAGAGACCCGGGGGAGACCCAGTACTTC